The T cell receptor (beta chain) under discussion was sequenced for a study of OX40 agonist ivuxolimab in advanced cancers. As for the study in general: Administration of intravenous ivuxolimab to patients occurred every 2 weeks at 0.01 to 10 mg/kg.

Sequenced by immunoSEQ multiplex PCR; TCRdb stores in-frame clones only, minus some. The sample includes some 69,000 clones, 88% of them seen just once. The cohort excluded patients with autoimmune disease history or systemic immunosuppression. Germline V gene data show CDR1 as SGHVS and CDR2 as FNYEAQ. This CDR3 comprises 14 residues. The junction had 4 bases not matched to a gene; V was cut back by 4 bases and J by 4 bases. The chain employs TRBV7-6 and TRBJ2-1, with 7 bases that match TRBD1. The sample consisted of CD4+ or CD8+ T cells sorted from blood, taken in a trial of the OX40 agonist ivuxolimab. The sequence came from an adult with an advanced solid tumor such as melanoma, head and neck, liver or kidney cancer. CDR3 in amino acids: CASSSRTGYNEQFF. Here the CDR3 DNA reads TGTGCCAGCAGCTCCCGGACAGGTTACAATGAGCAGTTCTTC.